This T cell receptor beta chain was captured by sequencing in a study of T cells in Graves' hyperthyroidism and ophthalmopathy. Researchers amplified the TCR beta CDR3 regions from RNA transcripts. With the HTBI primer set, the TCR CDR3 went through a first round of RT-PCR. MiXCR, applied by TCRdb to the multiplex PCR reads, yields one record per CDR3 protein. The sample lists around 600,000 distinct CDR3 sequences; approximately 15% were seen once. In this sample, this clonotype turned up many times. Per germline, CDR1 SGHTA and CDR2 FQGNSA. The CDR3 contains 15 residues. J lost 7 bases, V lost 5 bases, and 5 bases had no gene match.

The sample taken for sequencing was blood. V and J are TRBV7-2 and TRBJ2-1; TRBD2 agrees at 13 bases. The TCR sequence derives from a young woman with Graves' ophthalmopathy. The CDR3 sequence is CASSPGLAGPNEQFF. CDR3 nucleotides: TGTGCCAGCAGCCCGGGACTAGCGGGGCCGAATGAGCAGTTCTTC.